These 13 T cell receptor beta chains were all obtained from the same sample, sequenced in a study of response to subunit inactivated influenza vaccine (dated by TCRdb to the late 2010s). Library creation used RT-PCR. The reads were generated on an Illumina HiSeq 2500. TCRdb reprocessing: public reads trimmed at Q25 with fastp, clones called with MiXCR, in-frame beta chains kept. Entries are consolidated by CDR3 protein sequence, retaining the most common genes and DNA. The sample table shows more than 450,000 distinct CDR3 sequences, and 7.6% are seen once. The ten largest clonotypes hold about an eighth of the sample. This specimen was PBMCs from blood, taken less than 30 months after vaccination. The receptors shown here come from a man between 50 and 69 years old who received an inactivated influenza vaccine. Donor details come from another sample of the same person, matched by shared clones.

This clonotype was observed a handful of times. This chain links TRBV20-1 with TRBJ1-1; D is perhaps TRBD1 (5 bases). This CDR3 is built from 14 residues. V lost 1 base, J lost 5 bases, and 14 bases lay in between. Germline values: CDR1 DFQATT, CDR2 SNEGSKA (reference sequence). The CDR3 DNA reads TGCAGTGCTAGAGGGGGCAGGGTAAAAACTGAAGCTTTCTTT. As protein: CSARGGRVKTEAFF.

There are many counts of this clonotype. V gene TRBV7-2 combines with J gene TRBJ2-3, with 9 bases identical to TRBD2. V shed 1 base, J shed 5 bases, and the junction held 7 bases outside the gene matches. CDR1 and CDR2 from the germline V gene are SGHTA and FQGNSA. This CDR3 is 16 amino acids long. The CDR3 region is CASSLVFSGGVDTQYF. CDR3 DNA sequence: TGTGCCAGCAGCTTAGTTTTTAGCGGGGGAGTAGATACGCAGTATTTT.

The chain couples TRBV20-1 to TRBJ2-7; possibly TRBD1 for D (6 bases). V gave up 0 bases and J gave up 9 bases, with 21 bases separating them. The CDR3 loop spans 15 amino acids. Germline CDR1 is DFQATT and CDR2 is SNEGSKA (reference sequence). For the CDR3, the DNA is TGCAGTGCTAGAGAATGGGGGCGGCAGGGCATCGGGCAGTACTTC. This sequence encodes CSAREWGRQGIGQYF.

This clonotype was recorded at least ten times. The chain couples TRBV20-1 to TRBJ2-5; 7 bases map to TRBD1. Germline CDR1 reads DFQATT; CDR2 reads SNEGSKA (reference sequence). The CDR3 has 15 residues. V trimming: 3 bases; J trimming: 5 bases; junction bases outside the gene matches: 12. In nucleotides, the CDR3 is TGCAGTGCTAGTCGACAGGGTTTTTCTCAGGAGACCCAGTACTTC. Amino acids: CSASRQGFSQETQYF.

With respect to this clonotype: This sequence may be a read error, since a much larger clone differs from it by one base. The chain recombines TRBV3-1 with TRBJ2-1; D tentatively reads TRBD1 or TRBD2 (5 bases each). Germline V lookup: CDR1 LGHDT, CDR2 YNNKEL (reference sequence). V was trimmed by 5 bases and J by 9 bases, leaving 20 bases between them. This CDR3 has 15 residues. CDR3 sequence (DNA): TGTGCCAGCAGCTCGGCCCTAGCTGGGGGTGGTGAGCAGTTCTTC. It yields the protein CASSSALAGGGEQFF.

The chain recombines TRBV5-8 with TRBJ2-7; D gene uncertain. The CDR3 is made up of 12 amino acids. Trimming took 2 bases from V and 7 from J, leaving 10 bases between them. The germline CDR1 and CDR2 sequences are SGHTS and YDEGEE. The DNA of the CDR3 is TGTGCCAGCAGCTTACCCCCGTGGGAGCAGTACTTC. Protein: CASSLPPWEQYF.

This clonotype has more than one count but fewer than ten. The chain recombines TRBV4-2 with TRBJ1-1, with a weak D call TRBD1 (5 bases). Trimming removed 0 bases from V and 3 bases from J, with 14 bases in between. The germline CDR1 and CDR2 sequences are LGHNA and YNFKEQ. The CDR3 sequence is 16 residues long. CDR3 amino acids: CASSQDVYGADTEAFF. In nucleotides, the CDR3 is TGTGCCAGCAGCCAAGATGTTTACGGGGCAGACACTGAAGCTTTCTTT.

The gene calls are TRBV3-1 and TRBJ2-1; tentatively, D is TRBD1 (7 bases). The germline V gene has CDR1 LGHDT and CDR2 YNNKEL (reference sequence). V lost 3 bases and J lost 14, with 23 bases in between. This CDR3 has 15 residues. This CDR3 reads CASSHGQGGGRGKFF. DNA of the CDR3: TGTGCCAGCAGCCACGGGCAGGGGGGCGGACGGGGGAAGTTCTTC.

The genes are TRBV6-5 and TRBJ2-1; unclear D gene. Trimming stripped 0 bases from V and 8 bases from J, with 5 bases between. This CDR3 region has 12 residues. The germline V gene encodes CDR1 MNHEY and CDR2 SVGAGI. CDR3 residues: CASSYSLDEQFF. The CDR3 DNA follows: TGTGCCAGCAGTTACTCACTGGATGAGCAGTTCTTC.

This clonotype turned up a few times. V gene TRBV5-1 combines with J gene TRBJ2-7; D is uncertain. V lost 0 bases to trimming and J lost 5 bases, with 15 bases between them. There are 15 residues in the CDR3. Looked up from germline, CDR1 is SGHRS and CDR2 is YFSETQ. The CDR3 sequence: CASSLAERVADEQYF. CDR3 nucleotide sequence: TGCGCCAGCAGCTTGGCGGAACGGGTTGCTGACGAGCAGTACTTC.

This clonotype came up many times. The CDR3 sequence is CASSVELSGELFF. The CDR3, as DNA: TGTGCCAGCAGCGTAGAACTGTCAGGGGAGCTGTTTTTT. The chain joins TRBV9 to TRBJ2-2; D not certain. Germline CDR1 SGDLS, CDR2 YYNGEE. This CDR3 spans 13 amino acids. V lost 0 bases, J lost 8 bases, and 8 bases lay in between.

In its sample, this clonotype was seen a few times. This sequence joins TRBV30 and TRBJ2-3; the match to TRBD2 covers 14 bases. J lost 3 bases, V lost 4 bases, and 6 bases had no gene match. This CDR3 is 16 amino acids long. CDR1 GTSNPN and CDR2 SVGIG come from the germline V gene (reference sequence). This CDR3 is CAWNTGLAGGTDTQYF. The CDR3 region has the DNA TGTGCCTGGAATACCGGACTAGCGGGGGGTACAGATACGCAGTATTTT.

This clonotype was seen only a few times. The chain uses TRBV10-3 and TRBJ2-5; unclear D gene. V was pared by 0 bases and J by 2 bases, with 7 bases between. This CDR3 spans 14 amino acids. Per the germline V gene, CDR1 is ENHRY and CDR2 is SYGVKD. CDR3 amino acids: CAISESNGQETQYF. In DNA form, the CDR3 reads TGTGCCATCAGTGAGTCAAACGGACAAGAGACCCAGTACTTC.